Listed here is a single T cell receptor beta chain. Antigen unknown. Trimming took 6 bases from V and 0 from J, leaving 11 bases between them. In germline, CDR1 is PRHDT, CDR2 FYEKMQ (reference sequence). The CDR3 covers 15 residues. The method was immunoSEQ multiplex PCR; TCRdb's version includes in-frame clones alone and lacks a portion of them. The table shows approximately 90,000 clones, with around 90% occurring only once. The data originate from a study of T cell responses to AZD1222 COVID-19 vaccine. General study points: Spike-specific TCR breadth and depth went up after people got two AZD1222 doses. Mostly white British, mostly female donors; authors suggested clonal diversity may be underestimated. CD4 TCRs covered the whole spike, strongest at regions 160-218 and 743-854.

The chain links TRBV13 to TRBJ1-4; the D is unclear. Sequenced here: peripheral blood, sampled on day 0 of AZD1222 vaccination. The receptor's source is an adult in good health. CDR3 sequence: CASRLGYATNEKLFF. Written as DNA, the CDR3 is TGTGCCAGCAGACTCGGGTATGCAACTAATGAAAAACTGTTTTTT.